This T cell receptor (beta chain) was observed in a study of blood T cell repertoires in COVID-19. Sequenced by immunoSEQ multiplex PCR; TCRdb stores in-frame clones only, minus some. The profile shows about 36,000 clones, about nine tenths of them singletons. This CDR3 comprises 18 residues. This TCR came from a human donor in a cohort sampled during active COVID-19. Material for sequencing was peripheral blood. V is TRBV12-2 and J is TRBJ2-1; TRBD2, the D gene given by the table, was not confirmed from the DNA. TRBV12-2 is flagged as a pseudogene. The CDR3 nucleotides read TGTGCAAGTCGCCGGTTGATTCGGCGGGAGCGGAGTAACAATGAGCAGTTCTTC. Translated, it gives CASRRLIRRERSNNEQFF.